The clone carrying this T cell receptor (beta chain) was seen just once. The data were obtained in a study of blood T cell repertoires in COVID-19. Across the whole study: Collection of acute and convalescent COVID-19 samples took place in the United States, Italy and Spain.

Followed over time, Seattle patients had been enrolled while infection was active. In the authors' methods: Amplification with reference gene primers provided the estimates of nucleated cell counts. Data came from immunoSEQ multiplex PCR; TCRdb stores just in-frame clones and leaves some out. V and J calls and clone size are copied from that table; D and trimming were computed from the DNA. The sample comprises some 150,000 clones, around 84% of which are singletons, and about 14% rests with the top ten. Trimming pared 10 bases from V and 5 bases from J, leaving 15 bases between. The CDR3 extends over 12 amino acids. Germline lookup yields CDR1 LNHDA and CDR2 SQIVND (reference sequence).

The clonotype was recovered from a woman in her 70s with COVID-19, enrolled during active disease. The sequenced sample consisted of peripheral blood. J is TRBJ2-7 and V is TRBV19; perhaps TRBD1 as D (5 bases). CDR3 loop: CAKTVQIHEQYF. Here the CDR3 DNA reads TGTGCCAAGACAGTCCAGATCCACGAGCAGTACTTC.